What follows are 10 T cell receptor beta chains derived from one specimen sequenced in a study of blood T cells in healthy people across ages. With a J-beta primer mix and a sample-barcoded 5' primer, a second PCR ran 7 to 11 cycles. TCRdb re-analysed the 5' RACE reads in MiXCR, keeping a single row per CDR3 protein. The sample carries 540,000 or so distinct CDR3 sequences, roughly a quarter recorded once. What was sequenced was blood. The receptor source for this set is a woman aged 70 to 79 in good health.

The chain joins TRBV5-1 to TRBJ2-1; TRBD1 or TRBD2 may be the D gene (6 bases each). V was pared by 0 bases and J by 10 bases, with 14 bases between. Germline V gives CDR1 SGHRS, CDR2 YFSETQ. The CDR3 spans 14 residues. This chain's CDR3 is CASSLEGGRWEQFF. The CDR3 coding sequence is TGCGCCAGCAGCTTGGAAGGGGGGCGATGGGAGCAGTTCTTC. Looking up the rest from reference TRBV5-1 and TRBJ2-1 gives the full variable domain: KAGVTQTPRYLIKTRGQQVTLSCSPISGHRSVSWYQQTPGQGLQFLFEYFSETQRNKGNFPGRFSGRQFSNSRSEMNVSTLELGDSALYLCASSLEGGRWEQFFGPGTRLTVL.

The chain uses TRBV20-1 and TRBJ2-5; no reliable D call. The V end lost 0 bases, the J end lost 6 bases, and 11 bases lay between the germline ends. The CDR3 is 13 residues long. Per the germline V gene, CDR1 is DFQATT and CDR2 is SNEGSKA (reference sequence). The DNA of the CDR3 is TGCAGTGCTAGAGAAACCGTAAGCAAGACCCAGTACTTC. Translated, it gives CSARETVSKTQYF.

V usage is TRBV7-3 and J usage is TRBJ2-3, with D possibly called TRBD1 or TRBD2 (5 bases each). The CDR3 is 14 amino acids. Trimming pared 5 bases from V and 4 bases from J, leaving 13 bases between. Germline-derived CDR1 and CDR2 are SGHTA and FQGTGA. The CDR3 reads CASSILGRPDTQYF. DNA for the CDR3: TGTGCCAGCAGCATACTGGGACGGCCAGATACGCAGTATTTT.

In this sample, this clonotype turned up a few times. J is TRBJ2-3 and V is TRBV11-2; 11 bases fit TRBD2. The V segment lost 2 bases and the J segment 9 bases; nucleotides outside the gene matches: 4. Germline V gene data show CDR1 as SGHAT and CDR2 as FQNNGV. CDR3 length equals 14 residues. In DNA, the CDR3 is TGTGCCAGCAGCTTACAGACTAGCGGGGCCACGCAGTATTTT. It translates to CASSLQTSGATQYF.

The chain is built from TRBV6-2 or TRBV6-3 and TRBJ2-3; D call uncertain. Trimming left V 6 bases short and J 13 bases short, with 17 bases between. The CDR3 has 12 amino acids. CDR1 and CDR2 (germline): MNHEY, SVGEGT. This CDR3 reads CASRTDRRREYF. CDR3 nucleotide sequence: TGTGCCAGCAGAACTGACCGTCGTAGGGAGTATTTT.

The chain combines TRBV18 with TRBJ1-2; 9 bases fit TRBD1. CDR3 length: 16 amino acids. With V trimmed by 3 bases and J by 4 bases, 9 bases remained unmatched. Per germline, CDR1 KGHSH and CDR2 LQKENI. The DNA for the CDR3 is TGTGCCAGCTCACCGGGACAGGGTCGACTTAGCTATGGCTACACCTTC. It is translated as CASSPGQGRLSYGYTF.

V gene TRBV5-1 combines with J gene TRBJ2-5; 11 bases align to TRBD2. Trimming at V came to 4 bases and at J to 7 bases, leaving 15 bases not matched to a gene. The CDR3 totals 17 residues. Germline V gene lookup returns CDR1 SGHRS and CDR2 YFSETQ. CDR3 residues: CASSPSASGGPQGTQYF. The CDR3 DNA reads as TGCGCCAGCAGCCCTTCGGCTAGCGGGGGGCCTCAGGGGACCCAGTACTTC.

V usage is TRBV5-1 and J usage is TRBJ2-7; 10 bases align to TRBD1. Germline CDR1 and CDR2: SGHRS and YFSETQ. J lost 6 bases, V lost 3 bases, and 3 bases had no gene match. The CDR3 extends over 13 amino acids. In nucleotides, the CDR3 is TGCGCCAGCAGCTCCTGGACAGGGGGCGAGCAGTACTTC. Amino acid sequence: CASSSWTGGEQYF.

This clonotype was counted a few times. The rearrangement uses TRBV20-1 and TRBJ2-5; perhaps TRBD1 as D (6 bases). Germline CDR1 and CDR2: DFQATT and SNEGSKA (reference sequence). The V end was cut by 3 bases, the J end by 1 base, with 12 bases between. This CDR3 spans 14 amino acids. The CDR3 DNA sequence: TGCAGTGCTAGGTTCCGGACAGTCCAAGAGACCCAGTACTTC. Translated: CSARFRTVQETQYF.

The V call is TRBV20-1, the J call TRBJ2-5; 8 bases fit TRBD2. V shed 0 bases and J 1 base; nucleotides not matched to a gene: 4. Germline V lookup: CDR1 DFQATT, CDR2 SNEGSKA (reference sequence). The CDR3 extends over 15 amino acids. The CDR3 region has the DNA TGCAGTGCTAGAGACGGGGGGGGTATCCAAGAGACCCAGTACTTC. Its translation: CSARDGGGIQETQYF.